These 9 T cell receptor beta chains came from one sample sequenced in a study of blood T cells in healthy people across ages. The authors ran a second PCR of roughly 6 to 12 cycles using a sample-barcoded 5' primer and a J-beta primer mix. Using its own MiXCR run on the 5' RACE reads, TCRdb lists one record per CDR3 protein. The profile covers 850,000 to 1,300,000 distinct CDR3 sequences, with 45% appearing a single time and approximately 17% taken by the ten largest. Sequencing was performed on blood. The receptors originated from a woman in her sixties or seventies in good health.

The CDR3 here is CASSELTGALAYGYTF. For the CDR3, the DNA is TGTGCCAGCAGTGAGCTGACAGGGGCGCTGGCCTATGGCTACACCTTC. The rearrangement links TRBV2 to TRBJ1-2, with 8 bases fitting TRBD1. Germline V gene lookup returns CDR1 SNHLY and CDR2 FYNNEI. V dropped 3 bases and J dropped 4; count of bases not matched to a gene: 10. The CDR3 sequence is 16 residues long.

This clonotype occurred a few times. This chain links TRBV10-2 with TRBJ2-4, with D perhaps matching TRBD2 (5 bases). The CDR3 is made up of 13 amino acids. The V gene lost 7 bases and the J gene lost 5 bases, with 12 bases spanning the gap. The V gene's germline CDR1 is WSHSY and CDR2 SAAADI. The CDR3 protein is CASTSASQNIQYF. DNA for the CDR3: TGCGCCAGCACCTCGGCTAGCCAAAACATTCAGTACTTC.

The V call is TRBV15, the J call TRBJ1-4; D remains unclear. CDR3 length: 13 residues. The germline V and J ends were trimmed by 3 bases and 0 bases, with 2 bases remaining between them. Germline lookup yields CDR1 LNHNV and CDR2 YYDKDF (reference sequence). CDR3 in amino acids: CATSSSTNEKLFF. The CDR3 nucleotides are TGTGCCACCAGCAGTTCAACTAATGAAAAACTGTTTTTT.

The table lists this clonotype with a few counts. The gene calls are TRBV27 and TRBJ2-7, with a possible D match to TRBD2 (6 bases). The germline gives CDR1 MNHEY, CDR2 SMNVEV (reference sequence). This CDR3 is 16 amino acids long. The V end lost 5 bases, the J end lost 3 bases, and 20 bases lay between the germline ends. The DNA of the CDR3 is TGTGCCAGCAGTCCCCACGGGACTGGGGGGAACTACGAGCAGTACTTC. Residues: CASSPHGTGGNYEQYF.

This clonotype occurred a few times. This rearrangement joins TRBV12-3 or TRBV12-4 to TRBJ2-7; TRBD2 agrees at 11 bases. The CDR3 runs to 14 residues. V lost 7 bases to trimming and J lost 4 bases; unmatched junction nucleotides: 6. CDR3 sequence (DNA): TGTGCCAGCAAGGGGACTAGCGGCAGTTACGAGCAGTACTTC. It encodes CASKGTSGSYEQYF.

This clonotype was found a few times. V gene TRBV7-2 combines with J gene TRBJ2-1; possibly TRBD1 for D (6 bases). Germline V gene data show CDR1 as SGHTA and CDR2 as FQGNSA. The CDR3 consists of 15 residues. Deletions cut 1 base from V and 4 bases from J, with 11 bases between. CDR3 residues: CASSLVGAIYNEQFF. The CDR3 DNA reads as TGTGCCAGCAGCTTAGTGGGGGCCATTTACAATGAGCAGTTCTTC. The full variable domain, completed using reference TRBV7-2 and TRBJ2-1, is GAGVSQSPSNKVTEKGKDVELRCDPISGHTALYWYRQSLGQGLEFLIYFQGNSAPDKSGLPSDRFSAERTGGSVSTLTIQRTQQEDSAVYLCASSLVGAIYNEQFFGPGTRLTVL.

The DNA of the CDR3 is TGTGCCAGCAGCAGACAGGGGGGTCCGTACGTCCTGACTTTC. Its protein is CASSRQGGPYVLTF. The rearrangement links TRBV6-1 to TRBJ2-6, with 9 nucleotides matching TRBD1. The germline gives CDR1 MNHNS, CDR2 SASEGT. The CDR3 runs 14 residues. The junction had 8 bases not matched to a gene; V was cut back by 6 bases and J by 11 bases.

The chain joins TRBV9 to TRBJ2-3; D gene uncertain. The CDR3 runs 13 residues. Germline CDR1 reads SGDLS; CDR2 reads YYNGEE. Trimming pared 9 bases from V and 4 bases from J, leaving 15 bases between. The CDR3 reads CATSSRVADTQYF. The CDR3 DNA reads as TGTGCCACCTCCAGCCGGGTTGCAGATACGCAGTATTTT.

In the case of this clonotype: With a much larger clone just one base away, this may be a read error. The CDR3 loop is CSVPISDNNEQYF. The CDR3 DNA reads TGCAGCGTTCCGATTAGCGATAACAATGAGCAGTACTTC. The chain recombines TRBV29-1 with TRBJ2-5, with D tentatively TRBD2 (5 bases). Germline-derived CDR1 and CDR2 are SQVTM and ANQGSEA. The CDR3 is 13 residues long. Trimming pared 5 bases from V and 11 bases from J, leaving 21 bases between.